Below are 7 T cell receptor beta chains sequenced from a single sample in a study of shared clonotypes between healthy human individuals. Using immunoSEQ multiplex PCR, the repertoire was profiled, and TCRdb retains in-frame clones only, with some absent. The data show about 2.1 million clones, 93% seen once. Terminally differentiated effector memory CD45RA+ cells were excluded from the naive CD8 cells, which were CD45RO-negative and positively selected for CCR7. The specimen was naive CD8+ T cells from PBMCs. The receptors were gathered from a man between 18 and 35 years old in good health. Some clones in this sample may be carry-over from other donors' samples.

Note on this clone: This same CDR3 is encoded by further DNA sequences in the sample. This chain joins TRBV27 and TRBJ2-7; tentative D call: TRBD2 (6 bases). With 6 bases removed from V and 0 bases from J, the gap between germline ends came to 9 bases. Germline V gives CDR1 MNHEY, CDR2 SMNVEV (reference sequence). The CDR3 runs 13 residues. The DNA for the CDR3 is TGTGCCAGCAGGCGGGACTCCTCCTACGAGCAGTACTTC. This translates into CASRRDSSYEQYF.

The CDR3 is CATSISQSGLYEQYF. The CDR3 DNA is TGTGCCACCAGCATCTCACAGAGCGGACTGTACGAGCAGTACTTC. The V call is TRBV15, the J call TRBJ2-7, with TRBD2 as a possible D gene (5 bases). This CDR3 region has 15 residues. V was clipped by 4 bases and J by 4 bases, with 17 bases between them. The germline gives CDR1 LNHNV, CDR2 YYDKDF (reference sequence).

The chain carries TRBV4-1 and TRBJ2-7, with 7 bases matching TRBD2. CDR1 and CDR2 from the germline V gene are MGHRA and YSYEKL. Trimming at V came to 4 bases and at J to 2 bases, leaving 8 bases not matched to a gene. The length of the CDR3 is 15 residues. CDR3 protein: CASSPQAGGTYEQYF. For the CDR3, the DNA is TGCGCCAGCAGCCCGCAGGCCGGGGGGACCTACGAGCAGTACTTC.

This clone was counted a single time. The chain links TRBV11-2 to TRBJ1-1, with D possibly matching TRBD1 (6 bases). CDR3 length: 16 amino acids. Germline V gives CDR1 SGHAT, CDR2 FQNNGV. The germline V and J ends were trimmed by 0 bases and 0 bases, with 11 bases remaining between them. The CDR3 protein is CASSLDQDRLNTEAFF. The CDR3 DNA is TGTGCCAGCAGCTTAGATCAGGACAGATTGAACACTGAAGCTTTCTTT.

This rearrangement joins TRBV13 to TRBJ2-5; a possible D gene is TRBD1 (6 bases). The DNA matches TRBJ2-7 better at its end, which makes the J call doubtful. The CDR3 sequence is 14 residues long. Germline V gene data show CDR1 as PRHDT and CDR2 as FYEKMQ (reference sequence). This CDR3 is CASSSTGDSYEQYF. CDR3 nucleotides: TGTGCCAGCAGCTCGACAGGAGACTCCTACGAGCAGTACTTC.

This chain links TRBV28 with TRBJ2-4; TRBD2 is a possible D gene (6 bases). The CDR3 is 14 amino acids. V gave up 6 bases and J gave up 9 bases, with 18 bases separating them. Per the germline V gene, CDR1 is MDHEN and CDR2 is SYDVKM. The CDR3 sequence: CASSLLGGMGIQYF. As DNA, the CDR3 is TGTGCCAGCAGCTTGTTGGGGGGTATGGGCATTCAGTACTTC. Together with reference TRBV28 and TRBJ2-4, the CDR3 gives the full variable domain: DVKVTQSSRYLVKRTGEKVFLECVQDMDHENMFWYRQDPGLGLRLIYFSYDVKMKEKGDIPEGYSVSREKKERFSLILESASTNQTSMYLCASSLLGGMGIQYFGAGTRLSVL.

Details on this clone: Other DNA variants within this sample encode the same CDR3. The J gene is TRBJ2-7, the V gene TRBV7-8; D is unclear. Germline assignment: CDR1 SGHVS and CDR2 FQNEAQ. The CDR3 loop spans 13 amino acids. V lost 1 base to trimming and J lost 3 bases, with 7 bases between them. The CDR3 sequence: CASSLGLGYEQYF. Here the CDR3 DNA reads TGTGCCAGCAGCTTAGGTCTAGGCTACGAGCAGTACTTC. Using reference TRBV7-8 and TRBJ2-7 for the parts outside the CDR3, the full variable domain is GAGVSQSPRYKVAKRGQDVALRCDPISGHVSLFWYQQALGQGPEFLTYFQNEAQLDKSGLPSDRFFAERPEGSVSTLKIQRTQQEDSAVYLCASSLGLGYEQYFGPGTRLTVT.